The 24 T cell receptor beta chains listed next were all sequenced from one sample in a study of blood T cell repertoires in COVID-19. TCRdb keeps only in-frame clones here, not all; method: immunoSEQ multiplex PCR. The data show roughly 130,000 clones, with roughly 80% seen just once and roughly 1.9% held by the top ten. The sample comprised peripheral blood. The source is a man aged 70-80 years with acute or convalescent COVID-19.

To note about this clone: Other DNA variants within this sample encode the same CDR3. The CDR3 sequence is CASSLTGNTEAFF. The CDR3 DNA follows: TGTGCCAGCAGTTTAACAGGGAACACTGAAGCTTTCTTT. The chain links TRBV12-3 or TRBV12-4 to TRBJ1-1; D might be TRBD1 (5 bases). V shed 2 bases and J shed 1 base, with 5 bases lying between them. This CDR3 contains 13 residues.

V and J are TRBV28 and TRBJ1-4; tentatively, D is TRBD1 (5 bases). This CDR3 is 15 amino acids long. CDR1 MDHEN and CDR2 SYDVKM come from the germline V gene. Trimming shortened V by 6 bases and J by 0 bases, and 11 bases separated the two germline ends. CDR3 DNA: TGTGCCAGCAGGCTCGGGGGGGCAACTAATGAAAAACTGTTTTTT. Its translation is CASRLGGATNEKLFF.

CDR3 sequence (DNA): TGCGCCAGCAGCTTGGGTCTGGCCTATGGCTACACCTTC. Residues: CASSLGLAYGYTF. The J gene is TRBJ1-2, the V gene TRBV5-1; D gene uncertain. V lost 0 bases to trimming and J lost 4 bases, with 7 bases between them. The CDR3 runs 13 residues. The germline gives CDR1 SGHRS, CDR2 YFSETQ.

This chain uses TRBV2 with TRBJ2-1; 7 nucleotides align to TRBD2. CDR3 length equals 14 residues. Losses at the gene ends were 4 bases for V and 4 bases for J; bases not matched to a gene: 4. Germline V CDR1 and CDR2: SNHLY, FYNNEI. DNA of the CDR3: TGTGCCAGCAGTGTCGGCGGGGGATACAATGAGCAGTTCTTC. Translation: CASSVGGGYNEQFF.

The V call is TRBV2, the J call TRBJ2-1; 11 bases align to TRBD2. Per germline, CDR1 SNHLY and CDR2 FYNNEI. The CDR3 sequence is 15 residues long. J lost 9 bases, V lost 3 bases, and 7 bases had no gene match. CDR3 nucleotides: TGTGCCAGCAGTGATAGCGGGGGGGTCCGGGGTGAGCAGTTCTTC. Residues: CASSDSGGVRGEQFF.

V usage is TRBV6-5 and J usage is TRBJ1-2, with D uncertain. The germline V gene encodes CDR1 MNHEY and CDR2 SVGAGI. The CDR3 runs 13 residues. The V end was cut by 4 bases, the J end by 8 bases, with 14 bases between. The CDR3 loop is CASSWGSGGGYTF. CDR3 nucleotides: TGTGCCAGCAGTTGGGGATCGGGAGGAGGCTACACCTTC.

V gene TRBV11-2 combines with J gene TRBJ1-5; 8 bases are a match to TRBD1. Trimming removed 4 bases from V and 2 bases from J; junction bases left unmatched: 7. CDR1 is SGHAT, CDR2 FQNNGV, per germline. The CDR3 extends over 16 amino acids. The CDR3 nucleotides are TGTGCCAGCAGCTACCGACAGGGGAGGGGCAATCAGCCCCAGCATTTT. Protein: CASSYRQGRGNQPQHF.

The rearrangement joins TRBV10-1 to TRBJ1-2, with TRBD1 as a possible D gene (6 bases). Germline CDR1 WNHNN, CDR2 SYGVQD (reference sequence). The CDR3 is 12 residues long. With 7 bases removed from V and 8 bases from J, the gap between germline ends came to 14 bases. The CDR3 nucleotides are TGCGCCAGCAAGCGACAGGCGCCCGGCTACACCTTC. This codes for CASKRQAPGYTF.

The chain carries TRBV6-5 and TRBJ2-7; D may be TRBD1 (8 bases). V was trimmed by 7 bases and J by 8 bases, leaving 21 bases between them. Germline CDR1 and CDR2: MNHEY and SVGAGI. The CDR3 sequence is 14 residues long. CDR3 nucleotide sequence: TGTGCCAGCATCAGCGGGACAGGTTTAGTCAAGCAGTACTTC. Protein: CASISGTGLVKQYF.

In this sample, this clone turned up once. CDR3 sequence: CASSQWGQGSNQPQHF. For the CDR3, the DNA is TGTGCCAGCAGCCAATGGGGACAGGGGAGCAATCAGCCCCAGCATTTT. The chain uses TRBV3-1 (or the pseudogene TRBV3-2) and TRBJ1-5, with 10 bases fitting TRBD1. The V gene's germline CDR1 is LGHDT and CDR2 YNNKEL (reference sequence). V gave up 2 bases and J gave up 1 base; unmatched junction bases: 2. The CDR3 length is 16 residues.

The chain couples TRBV6-6 to TRBJ1-5, with TRBD1 as a possible D gene (5 bases). The V gene's germline CDR1 is MNHNY and CDR2 SVGAGI (reference sequence). The germline V and J ends were trimmed by 7 bases and 4 bases, with 17 bases remaining between them. The CDR3 is made up of 15 amino acids. CDR3 DNA sequence: TGTGCCAGCACAACCCGGGGGGTTAGGAATCAGCCCCAGCATTTT. Its protein is CASTTRGVRNQPQHF.

This clone was counted a few times. The chain carries TRBV7-9 and TRBJ2-5; 10 bases are a match to TRBD1. The CDR3 consists of 15 residues. The trim removed 4 bases at V and 5 bases at J, leaving 7 bases unmatched. Per germline, CDR1 SEHNR and CDR2 FQNEAQ (reference sequence). CDR3 coding DNA: TGTGCCAGCAGCTCTCCTGACAGGGGGCTCGAGACCCAGTACTTC. Amino acid sequence: CASSSPDRGLETQYF.

This chain uses TRBV5-6 with TRBJ2-7; 9 nucleotides match TRBD1. Germline trimming cut 3 bases from V and 2 bases from J; bases unmatched to any gene: 9. CDR3 length equals 16 residues. Per germline, CDR1 SGHDT and CDR2 YYEEEE. The CDR3 nucleotides are TGTGCCAGCAGCTGGACTTCCGGGACAGGGACCTACGAGCAGTACTTC. Amino acid sequence: CASSWTSGTGTYEQYF.

The CDR3 loop is CASSAGQGNQPQHF. Written as DNA, the CDR3 is TGTGCCAGCAGCGCGGGACAGGGTAATCAGCCCCAGCATTTT. The chain couples TRBV2 to TRBJ1-5; 9 nucleotides agree with TRBD1. Germline V CDR1 and CDR2: SNHLY, FYNNEI. This CDR3 is built from 14 residues. V dropped 6 bases and J dropped 4; count of bases not matched to a gene: 4.

CDR3 nucleotide sequence: TGTGCCAGCAGGTTGACAAACTCCTACGAGCAGTACTTC. Its translation: CASRLTNSYEQYF. The chain has TRBV28 and TRBJ2-7; the D is unclear. V was cut by 6 bases and J by 0 bases, with 9 bases left in between. Germline CDR1 MDHEN, CDR2 SYDVKM. The CDR3 contains 13 residues. The full variable domain, with the rest looked up from reference TRBV28 and TRBJ2-7, is DVKVTQSSRYLVKRTGEKVFLECVQDMDHENMFWYRQDPGLGLRLIYFSYDVKMKEKGDIPEGYSVSREKKERFSLILESASTNQTSMYLCASRLTNSYEQYFGPGTRLTVT.

The rearrangement uses TRBV7-2 and TRBJ1-1; weak D call: TRBD1 (5 bases). CDR1 SGHTA and CDR2 FQGNSA come from the germline V gene. The CDR3 loop spans 15 amino acids. Trimming removed 6 bases from V and 1 base from J, with 15 bases in between. The CDR3 DNA follows: TGTGCCAGCAGGGTAACTCCACAGGCGAACACTGAAGCTTTCTTT. Protein product: CASRVTPQANTEAFF.

The chain couples TRBV3-1 (or the pseudogene TRBV3-2) to TRBJ1-1, with D hard to call. V lost 1 base and J 11 bases, leaving 11 bases between the germline ends. Germline CDR1 reads LGHDT; CDR2 reads YNNKEL (reference sequence). This CDR3 comprises 12 residues. The chain's CDR3 is CASSQGGREAFF. CDR3 DNA sequence: TGTGCCAGCAGCCAAGGTGGTAGGGAGGCTTTCTTT.

J is TRBJ2-5 and V is TRBV4-1; D perhaps matches TRBD2 (6 bases). CDR1 is MGHRA, CDR2 YSYEKL, per germline. The CDR3 has 15 amino acids. V shed 2 bases and J shed 4 bases, with 14 bases lying between them. This CDR3 is CASSQTLALRETQYF. The DNA for the CDR3 is TGCGCCAGCAGCCAAACCCTAGCGCTCCGAGAGACCCAGTACTTC.

This clone was detected ten times or more. The chain employs TRBV7-2 and TRBJ1-6; D unresolved. CDR1 SGHTA and CDR2 FQGNSA come from the germline V gene. V was shortened by 1 base and J by 6 bases, with 4 bases between the two germline ends. CDR3 length: 13 residues. CDR3: CASSLEPNSPLHF. CDR3 DNA sequence: TGTGCCAGCAGCTTAGAGCCTAATTCACCCCTCCACTTT.

This chain links TRBV28 with TRBJ2-7, with D possibly TRBD2 on 5 matching bases. The ends were cut back, 2 bases at V and 4 bases at J, with 12 bases in the middle. In germline, CDR1 is MDHEN, CDR2 SYDVKM. The CDR3 totals 14 residues. CDR3 loop: CASSLVPSRYEQYF. CDR3 bases: TGTGCCAGCAGTTTAGTTCCTAGCAGGTACGAGCAGTACTTC.

The chain recombines TRBV7-2 with TRBJ2-2, with a weak D call TRBD1 (5 bases). CDR3 size: 13 residues. Trimming left V 6 bases short and J 4 bases short, with 9 bases between. The germline CDR1 and CDR2 sequences are SGHTA and FQGNSA. The CDR3 loop reads CASRGASTGELFF. CDR3 sequence (DNA): TGTGCCAGCAGAGGGGCCTCCACCGGGGAGCTGTTTTTT.

This clone was detected once. The chain joins TRBV19 to TRBJ1-2; the match to TRBD1 covers 10 bases. CDR1 is LNHDA and CDR2 is SQIVND in the germline V gene (reference sequence). V shed 0 bases, J shed 8 bases, and the junction held 3 bases outside the gene matches. CDR3 length: 14 residues. The CDR3 DNA follows: TGTGCCAGTAGTATAGACGGACAGGGGGGCGGCTACACCTTC. Its translation is CASSIDGQGGGYTF. The full variable domain, completed using reference TRBV19 and TRBJ1-2, is DGGITQSPKYLFRKEGQNVTLSCEQNLNHDAMYWYRQDPGQGLRLIYYSQIVNDFQKGDIAEGYSVSREKKESFPLTVTSAQKNPTAFYLCASSIDGQGGGYTFGSGTRLTVV.

The chain couples TRBV2 to TRBJ1-4, with TRBD1 identical over 8 bases. Germline trimming cut 6 bases from V and 5 bases from J; bases unmatched to any gene: 14. The CDR3 extends over 17 amino acids. Germline loops: CDR1 SNHLY, CDR2 FYNNEI. CDR3 coding DNA: TGTGCCAGCAGCCCTCCCAGGACAGGGTTGGGAAATGAAAAACTGTTTTTT. This translates into CASSPPRTGLGNEKLFF.

V is TRBV28 and J is TRBJ1-2; a possible D gene is TRBD1 (6 bases). Deletions cut 6 bases from V and 4 bases from J, with 12 bases between. Germline CDR1 reads MDHEN; CDR2 reads SYDVKM. The CDR3 is 13 residues long. In DNA, the CDR3 is TGTGCCAGCAGGGCTCAGGGGAGCTATGGCTACACCTTC. Protein sequence: CASRAQGSYGYTF.